The source of this T cell receptor beta chain is a study of cytomegalovirus exposure and HLA in healthy donors. As for the study in general: In an earlier analysis, around 120 million unique TCR beta sequences were found from about 190 million T cells. Inside one of the first data releases sat around 86 million unique TCRs taken from HLA-typed donors.

A word on this clone: Its antigen is not known.

The PCR contained 60 Vbeta and 13 Jbeta primers. The protocol was immunoSEQ multiplex PCR, while the TCRdb copy is restricted to in-frame clones and leaves out a portion. The sample contains around 140,000 clones, around 73% of which appear only once. Broader study findings: A cluster of highly shared sequence variants was likely a sequencing artifact. There were some public TCRs occurring in many donors, but most TCR sequences were rare.

CDR3 length: 18 residues. Germline loops: CDR1 MDHEN, CDR2 SYDVKM. V shed 0 bases, J shed 5 bases, and the junction held 13 bases outside the gene matches. The TCR originated in a female donor in good health and CMV-seronegative. The V gene is TRBV28, the J gene TRBJ2-5; the match to TRBD2 covers 9 bases. Sequences were obtained from PBMCs. As DNA, the CDR3 is TGTGCCAGCAGTTTATGGAGGGGCTTAGGGACTAGCTGGGAGACCCAGTACTTC. This translates into CASSLWRGLGTSWETQYF.